These T cell receptor beta chains were read from a single sample in a study of shared clonotypes between healthy human individuals. Only in-frame clones appear in the TCRdb table, and some are missing; sequencing was by immunoSEQ multiplex PCR. The sample includes around 1.1 million clones, 70% to 80% of them seen just once. The sequenced material came from memory CD4+ T cells from PBMCs. These receptors were obtained from a man aged 18 to 35 in good health. Some clones in this sample may be carry-over from other donors' samples. Both conserved end residues are part of each CDR3. D genes are given only for firm matches. Some rows mark clone size as missing; the rest say once, few, many or name a class of expanded clone.

j_call	d_call	clone_size	v_call	cdr3_aa	cdr3_nt
TRBJ2-2	.	.	TRBV30	CAWCGTVNTGELFF	TGTGCCTGGTGCGGGACAGTAAACACCGGGGAGCTGTTTTTT
TRBJ2-5	TRBD2	many	TRBV5-1	CASSLLAGGPVETQYF	TGCGCCAGCAGCTTGCTCGCGGGAGGGCCGGTTGAGACCCAGTACTTC
TRBJ2-2	TRBD2	few	TRBV11-3	CASSPRTSGQTSGELFF	TGTGCCAGCAGCCCAAGGACTAGCGGGCAGACGTCCGGGGAGCTGTTTTTT
TRBJ2-7	TRBD2	.	TRBV6-6	CASTPRAGGYEQYF	TGTGCCAGCACCCCACGAGCGGGAGGGTACGAGCAGTACTTC
TRBJ2-7	.	.	TRBV29-1	CSVLGQGTYEQYF	TGCAGCGTTCTGGGCCAGGGAACCTACGAGCAGTACTTC
TRBJ2-1	.	.	TRBV5-6	CASSLDFGASLNNEQFF	TGTGCCAGCAGCTTGGACTTCGGCGCGTCCCTTAACAATGAGCAGTTCTTC
TRBJ2-3	.	.	TRBV10-3	CAISEGRGTDTQYF	TGTGCCATCAGTGAAGGTCGAGGCACAGATACGCAGTATTTT
TRBJ2-2	.	.	TRBV6-6	CASSLLRDKNTGELFF	TGTGCCAGCAGTTTGCTCCGGGACAAGAACACCGGGGAGCTGTTTTTT
TRBJ2-6	.	.	TRBV6-5	CASSYSGRSGANVLTF	TGTGCCAGCAGTTATTCAGGTCGCTCTGGGGCCAACGTCCTGACTTTC
TRBJ2-5	.	few	TRBV5-1	CASSLGGFGVLETQYF	TGCGCCAGCAGCTTGGGGGGCTTTGGAGTCCTTGAGACCCAGTACTTC
TRBJ1-1	.	.	TRBV11-2	CASSTPGRKNTEAFF	TGTGCCAGCAGCACCCCGGGACGGAAGAACACTGAAGCTTTCTTT
TRBJ2-4	TRBD2	.	TRBV7-9	CASNPWGGQNIQYF	TGTGCCAGCAACCCTTGGGGAGGGCAAAACATTCAGTACTTC
TRBJ1-2	.	.	TRBV28	CASSPQRGGSGYTF	TGTGCCAGCAGTCCCCAGCGGGGCGGGAGTGGCTACACCTTC
TRBJ2-1	TRBD2	.	TRBV5-6	CASSPRLAVGNEQFF	TGTGCCAGCAGCCCAAGACTAGCGGTGGGGAATGAGCAGTTCTTC
TRBJ2-2	TRBD2	.	TRBV5-4	CASSALSSGSTTGELFF	TGTGCCAGCAGCGCGCTTTCTAGCGGGAGTACCACCGGGGAGCTGTTTTTT
TRBJ2-1	.	many	TRBV28	CASTRASQWYNEQFF	TGTGCCAGCACCCGCGCGAGCCAATGGTACAATGAGCAGTTCTTC
TRBJ2-7	.	.	TRBV19	CASSRSGGTEQYF	TGTGCCAGTAGTCGCAGTGGAGGGACCGAGCAGTACTTC
TRBJ1-1	.	.	TRBV15	CATSNQGNTEAFF	TGTGCCACCAGCAATCAGGGGAACACTGAAGCTTTCTTT
TRBJ2-3	.	.	TRBV7-6	CASSNRGTDTQYF	TGTGCCAGCTCCAACAGGGGCACAGATACGCAGTATTTT
TRBJ2-7	.	.	TRBV28	CASSLDAGIQQYF	TGTGCCAGCAGTTTAGATGCCGGGATCCAGCAGTACTTC
TRBJ2-7	.	.	TRBV6-5	CASSPYGAAREQYF	TGTGCCAGCAGTCCCTATGGGGCAGCCCGGGAGCAGTACTTC
TRBJ2-7	TRBD2	few	TRBV28	CASGTAGGPYEQYF	TGTGCCAGCGGTACAGCGGGAGGGCCTTACGAGCAGTACTTC
TRBJ2-3	TRBD2	.	TRBV7-2	CASRRRGMSSGGTDTQYF	TGTGCCAGCAGACGTAGGGGTATGTCTAGCGGAGGCACAGATACGCAGTATTTT
TRBJ2-2	TRBD1	.	TRBV6-6	CASKGQGWTGELFF	TGTGCCAGCAAGGGACAGGGGTGGACCGGGGAGCTGTTTTTT
TRBJ2-5	.	.	TRBV27	CASRPGGARGLIQTQYF	TGTGCCAGCAGACCCGGAGGAGCGCGGGGTTTGATACAGACCCAGTACTTC
TRBJ2-1	TRBD1	.	TRBV5-1	CASRKGQGMYNEQFF	TGCGCCAGCAGAAAAGGACAGGGGATGTACAATGAGCAGTTCTTC
TRBJ2-1	TRBD2	.	TRBV7-2	CASSFSSGTSRSEQFF	TGTGCCAGCAGCTTCTCTAGCGGGACCAGCAGGTCTGAGCAGTTCTTC
TRBJ1-2	TRBD1	few	TRBV10-3	CAISESLQGKTMEGGYTF	TGTGCCATCAGTGAGTCACTACAGGGGAAGACTATGGAGGGGGGCTACACCTTC
TRBJ2-3	TRBD1	few	TRBV7-2	CASSRQGPADTQYF	TGTGCCAGCAGCCGACAGGGACCAGCAGATACGCAGTATTTT
TRBJ1-5	TRBD1	.	TRBV28	CASSPPGTVNQPQHF	TGTGCCAGCAGTCCCCCCGGGACAGTCAATCAGCCCCAGCATTTT
TRBJ1-6	.	.	TRBV30	CAWDSSYNSPLHF	TGTGCCTGGGACAGCTCCTATAATTCACCCCTCCACTTT
TRBJ2-7	TRBD2	.	TRBV30	CAWGGEGEQYF	TGTGCCTGGGGAGGGGAGGGCGAGCAGTACTTC
TRBJ1-2	.	many	TRBV11-2	CASSLGLYGYTF	TGTGCCAGCAGCTTAGGGCTCTATGGCTACACCTTC
TRBJ2-3	TRBD2	.	TRBV5-1	CASSLYGTSGYTDTQYF	TGCGCCAGCAGCTTGTACGGGACTAGCGGATACACAGATACGCAGTATTTT
TRBJ2-1	TRBD2	once	TRBV25-1	CASSDHGTSRYNEQFF	TGTGCCAGCAGTGATCACGGGACTAGCAGATACAATGAGCAGTTCTTC
TRBJ2-3	.	.	TRBV30	CAWSDGGTQYF	TGTGCCTGGAGTGACGGGGGTACGCAGTATTTT
TRBJ2-7	.	.	TRBV5-8	CASSHPPAVASYEQYF	TGTGCCAGCAGCCATCCACCCGCAGTTGCCTCCTACGAGCAGTACTTC
TRBJ1-5	.	.	TRBV15	CATSRAVMLGYSNQPQHF	TGTGCCACCAGCAGAGCCGTGATGCTAGGGTATAGCAATCAGCCCCAGCATTTT
TRBJ2-2	.	.	TRBV7-2	CASSSRTVSTGELFF	TGTGCCAGCAGCTCAAGGACGGTTAGCACCGGGGAGCTGTTTTTT
TRBJ2-3	.	.	TRBV7-9	CASSLDRETDTQYF	TGTGCCAGCAGCTTAGACAGGGAGACAGATACGCAGTATTTT